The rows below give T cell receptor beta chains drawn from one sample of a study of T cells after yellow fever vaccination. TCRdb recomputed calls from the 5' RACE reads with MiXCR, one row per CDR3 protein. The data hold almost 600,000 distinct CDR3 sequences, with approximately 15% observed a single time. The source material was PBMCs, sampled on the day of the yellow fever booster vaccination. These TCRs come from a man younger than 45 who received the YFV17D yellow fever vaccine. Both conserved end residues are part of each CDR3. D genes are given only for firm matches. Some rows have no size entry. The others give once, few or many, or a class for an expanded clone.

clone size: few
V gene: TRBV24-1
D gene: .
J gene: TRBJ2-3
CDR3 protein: CATSDPDRADTQYF
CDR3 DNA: TGTGCCACCAGTGATCCTGATAGGGCAGATACGCAGTATTTT

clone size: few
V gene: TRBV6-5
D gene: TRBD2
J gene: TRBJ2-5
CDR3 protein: CASSYQAGDRETQYF
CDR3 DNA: TGTGCCAGCAGTTACCAAGCGGGAGATAGAGAGACCCAGTACTTC

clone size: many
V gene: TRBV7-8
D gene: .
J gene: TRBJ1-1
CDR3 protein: CASSLVGANTEAFF
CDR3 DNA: TGTGCCAGCAGCTTAGTCGGAGCCAACACTGAAGCTTTCTTT

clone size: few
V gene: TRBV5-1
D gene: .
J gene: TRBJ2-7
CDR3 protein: CASSGQTSYEQYF
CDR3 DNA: TGCGCCAGCAGCGGTCAGACCTCCTACGAGCAGTACTTC

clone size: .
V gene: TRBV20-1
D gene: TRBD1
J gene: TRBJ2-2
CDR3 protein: CSAYRGRNRGELFF
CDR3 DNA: TGCAGTGCGTACAGGGGGAGGAATCGCGGGGAGCTGTTTTTT

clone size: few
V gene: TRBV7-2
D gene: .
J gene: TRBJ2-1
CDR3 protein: CASSLDAAIQFF
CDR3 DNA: TGTGCCAGCAGCTTAGACGCGGCTATACAGTTCTTC

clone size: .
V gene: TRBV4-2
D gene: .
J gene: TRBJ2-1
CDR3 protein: CASSQTGLHNEQFF
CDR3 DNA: TGTGCCAGCAGCCAGACTGGACTACACAATGAGCAGTTCTTC

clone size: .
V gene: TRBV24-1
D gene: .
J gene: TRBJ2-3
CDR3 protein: CATSDFFRGSTDTQYF
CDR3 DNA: TGTGCCACCAGTGATTTTTTCCGGGGGAGCACAGATACGCAGTATTTT

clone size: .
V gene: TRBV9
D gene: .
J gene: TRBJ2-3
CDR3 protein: CASSVGASDSDTQYF
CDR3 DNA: TGTGCCAGCAGCGTAGGGGCTAGCGATTCAGATACGCAGTATTTT

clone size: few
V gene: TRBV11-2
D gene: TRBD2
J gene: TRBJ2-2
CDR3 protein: CASSSSGSLTGELFF
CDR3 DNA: TGTGCCAGCAGCTCTAGCGGGAGTCTCACCGGGGAGCTGTTTTTT

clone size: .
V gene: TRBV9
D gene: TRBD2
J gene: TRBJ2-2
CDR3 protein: CACSGLAGRSPRELFF
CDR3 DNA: TGTGCCTGCAGCGGACTAGCGGGACGGTCCCCGAGGGAGCTGTTTTTT

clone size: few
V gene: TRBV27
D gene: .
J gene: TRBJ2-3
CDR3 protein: CASSSYTRAGTDTQYF
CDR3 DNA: TGTGCCAGCAGTTCCTATACGAGGGCCGGGACAGATACGCAGTATTTT

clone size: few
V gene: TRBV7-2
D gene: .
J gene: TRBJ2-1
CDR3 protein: CASNLSFRDYNEQFF
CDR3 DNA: TGTGCCAGCAACCTGTCCTTCCGGGACTACAATGAGCAGTTCTTC

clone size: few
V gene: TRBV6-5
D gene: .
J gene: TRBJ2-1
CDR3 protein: CASSYARWDNEQFF
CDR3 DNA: TGTGCCAGCAGTTACGCCCGTTGGGACAATGAGCAGTTCTTC

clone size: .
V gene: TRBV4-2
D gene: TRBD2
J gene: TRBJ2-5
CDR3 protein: CASSQEAGTSGYQETQYF
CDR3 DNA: TGTGCCAGCAGCCAAGAGGCGGGGACTAGCGGGTACCAAGAGACCCAGTACTTC

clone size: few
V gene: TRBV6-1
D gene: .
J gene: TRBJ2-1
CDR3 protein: CASDEEGGSSYNEQFF
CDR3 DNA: TGTGCCAGCGACGAGGAAGGGGGTAGCTCCTACAATGAGCAGTTCTTC

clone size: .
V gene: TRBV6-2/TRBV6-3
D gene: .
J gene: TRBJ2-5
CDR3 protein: CASSYSLHGTPQETQYF
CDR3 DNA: TGTGCCAGCAGTTACTCGCTTCACGGGACACCCCAAGAGACCCAGTACTTC

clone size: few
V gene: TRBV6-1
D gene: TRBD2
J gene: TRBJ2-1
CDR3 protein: CASRWTSGSYEQFF
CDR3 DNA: TGTGCCAGCAGATGGACTAGCGGGAGCTATGAGCAGTTCTTC

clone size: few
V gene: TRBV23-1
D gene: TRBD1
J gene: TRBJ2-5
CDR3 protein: CAGGQGPFGETQYF
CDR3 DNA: TGCGCCGGTGGACAGGGGCCCTTCGGGGAGACCCAGTACTTC

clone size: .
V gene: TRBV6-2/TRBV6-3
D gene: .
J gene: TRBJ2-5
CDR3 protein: CASSYEGMKTQYF
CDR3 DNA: TGTGCCAGCAGTTACGAAGGAATGAAGACCCAGTACTTC

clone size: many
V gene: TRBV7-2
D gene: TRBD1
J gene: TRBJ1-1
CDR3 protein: CASYLGQANTEAFF
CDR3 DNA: TGTGCCAGCTACCTGGGACAGGCGAACACTGAAGCTTTCTTT

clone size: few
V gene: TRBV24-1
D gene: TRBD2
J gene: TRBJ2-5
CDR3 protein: CATSDTSHPSGQETQYF
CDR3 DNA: TGTGCCACCAGTGACACCAGCCACCCTAGCGGCCAAGAGACCCAGTACTTC

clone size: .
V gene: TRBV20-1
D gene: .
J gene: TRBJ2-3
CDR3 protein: CSRALRGRDTQYF
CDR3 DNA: TGCAGTCGGGCTCTCAGAGGACGGGATACGCAGTATTTT

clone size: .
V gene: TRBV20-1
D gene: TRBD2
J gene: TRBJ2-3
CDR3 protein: CSARALAGDTQYF
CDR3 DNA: TGCAGTGCTAGAGCGCTAGCGGGAGATACGCAGTATTTT

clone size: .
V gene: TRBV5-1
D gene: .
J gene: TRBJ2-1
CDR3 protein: CASSHRPVSYNEQFF
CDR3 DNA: TGCGCCAGCAGCCACAGGCCGGTTTCCTACAATGAGCAGTTCTTC

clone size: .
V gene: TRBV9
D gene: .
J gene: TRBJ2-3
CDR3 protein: CASSERGVAGDPDTQYF
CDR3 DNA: TGTGCCAGCAGCGAGAGGGGGGTTGCGGGAGACCCAGATACGCAGTATTTT

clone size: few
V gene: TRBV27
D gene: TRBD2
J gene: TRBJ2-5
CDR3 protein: CASSLGILAGRETQYF
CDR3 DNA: TGTGCCAGCAGTTTAGGGATACTAGCGGGACGGGAGACCCAGTACTTC

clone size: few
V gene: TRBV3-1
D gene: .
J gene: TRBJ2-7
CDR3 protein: CASSLKYRIYEQYF
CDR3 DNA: TGTGCCAGCAGCTTAAAATACAGGATCTACGAGCAGTACTTC

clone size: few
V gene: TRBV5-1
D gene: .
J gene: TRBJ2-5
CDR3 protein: CASSEIGRETQYF
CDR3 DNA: TGCGCCAGCAGCGAGATAGGGCGGGAGACCCAGTACTTC

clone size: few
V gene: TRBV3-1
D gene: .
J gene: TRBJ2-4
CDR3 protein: CASRQATAGGKNIQYF
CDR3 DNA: TGTGCCAGCAGACAAGCCACTGCCGGGGGAAAAAACATTCAGTACTTC

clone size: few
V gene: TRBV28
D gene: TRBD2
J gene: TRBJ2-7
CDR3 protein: CASSLPGTSGTSYEQYF
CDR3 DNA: TGTGCCAGCAGTCTTCCCGGGACTAGCGGGACCTCCTACGAGCAGTACTTC

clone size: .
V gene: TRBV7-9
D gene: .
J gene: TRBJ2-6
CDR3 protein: CASSFAASGANVLTF
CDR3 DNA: TGTGCCAGCAGCTTCGCCGCCTCTGGGGCCAACGTCCTGACTTTC

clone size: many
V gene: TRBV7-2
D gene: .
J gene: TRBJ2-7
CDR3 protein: CASSAGRGAYYEQYF
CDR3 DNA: TGTGCCAGCAGCGCAGGCAGGGGTGCATACTACGAGCAGTACTTC

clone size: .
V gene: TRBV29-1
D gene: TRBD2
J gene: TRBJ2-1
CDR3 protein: CSGSLAGFNEQFF
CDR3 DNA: TGCAGCGGGTCCCTAGCGGGCTTCAATGAGCAGTTCTTC

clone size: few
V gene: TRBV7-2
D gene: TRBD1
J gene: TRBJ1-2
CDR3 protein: CASSSPGTGGWNGYTF
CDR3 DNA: TGTGCCAGCAGTTCCCCCGGGACAGGGGGCTGGAATGGCTACACCTTC

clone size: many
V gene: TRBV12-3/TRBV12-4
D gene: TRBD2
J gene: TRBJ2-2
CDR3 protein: CATQLAGDTGELFF
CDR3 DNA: TGTGCCACCCAACTAGCGGGAGACACCGGGGAGCTGTTTTTT

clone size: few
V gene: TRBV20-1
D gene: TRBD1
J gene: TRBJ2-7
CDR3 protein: CSATLRGLSDEQYF
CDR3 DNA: TGCAGTGCTACCCTCAGGGGGTTATCCGACGAGCAGTACTTC

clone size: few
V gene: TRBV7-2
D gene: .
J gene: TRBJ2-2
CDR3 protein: CASSLGAPNTGELFF
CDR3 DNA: TGTGCCAGCAGCTTAGGGGCCCCGAACACCGGGGAGCTGTTTTTT

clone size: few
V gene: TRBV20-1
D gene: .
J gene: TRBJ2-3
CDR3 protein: CSARDLGPRTDTQYF
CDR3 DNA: TGCAGTGCTAGAGACCTGGGGCCTCGTACAGATACGCAGTATTTT

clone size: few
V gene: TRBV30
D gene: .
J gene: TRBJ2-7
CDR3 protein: CAWSSGTKASEQYF
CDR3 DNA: TGTGCCTGGAGTTCCGGGACAAAGGCCAGTGAGCAGTACTTC

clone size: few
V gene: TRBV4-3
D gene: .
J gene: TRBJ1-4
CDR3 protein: CASSQGAAINEKLFF
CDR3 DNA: TGCGCCAGCAGCCAAGGAGCAGCTATTAATGAAAAACTGTTTTTT

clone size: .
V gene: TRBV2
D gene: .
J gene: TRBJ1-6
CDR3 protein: CASTILGVNSPLHF
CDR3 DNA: TGTGCCAGCACCATCCTGGGAGTAAATTCACCCCTCCACTTT